This T cell receptor (beta chain) derives from a study of siplizumab effects on memory and regulatory T cells. Looked up from germline, CDR1 is SGHRS and CDR2 is YFSETQ. V was clipped by 2 bases and J by 1 base; unmatched bases: 8. CDR3 length equals 16 residues. Produced via immunoSEQ multiplex PCR; TCRdb's table is partial and in-frame only. The data contain 100,000 or so clones, 85% to 95% of them singletons. Material: non-Treg CD4+ T cells sorted from blood. V and J are TRBV5-1 and TRBJ2-7; TRBD2 agrees at 8 bases. The clonotype was recovered from a human donor in good health. In DNA, the CDR3 is TGCGCCAGCAGCTTTCTTGGTAGCGGGGAATCCTACGAGCAGTACTTC. Translation: CASSFLGSGESYEQYF.